The rows below give T cell receptor beta chains drawn from one sample of a study of T cell responses to AZD1222 COVID-19 vaccine. The method was immunoSEQ multiplex PCR; TCRdb's version includes in-frame clones alone and lacks a portion of them. Of 100,000 or so clones listed, 85% to 90% are singletons. The source was peripheral blood, collected on day 0 of AZD1222 vaccination. The source of these receptors is an adult in good health. The CDR3 runs from the conserved cysteine through the conserved F or W. The D gene is left open where the match is weak.

d_call: -; v_call: TRBV11-3; j_call: TRBJ2-2; cdr3_nt: TGTGCCAGCAGCCGCACCGGGGAGCTGTTTTTT; cdr3_aa: CASSRTGELFF
d_call: -; v_call: TRBV7-8; j_call: TRBJ1-2; cdr3_nt: TGTGCCAGCAGCTTAGAGAGGGGAGGGCAAGGCTACACCTTC; cdr3_aa: CASSLERGGQGYTF
d_call: -; v_call: TRBV2; j_call: TRBJ1-6; cdr3_nt: TGTGCCAGCAGTTGGGACCAGAGCTCCTATAATTCACCCCTCCACTTT; cdr3_aa: CASSWDQSSYNSPLHF
d_call: -; v_call: TRBV28; j_call: TRBJ1-5; cdr3_nt: TGTGCCAGCAGTACGGCCCCCATAGCCCAGCATTTT; cdr3_aa: CASSTAPIAQHF
d_call: -; v_call: TRBV11-3; j_call: TRBJ2-1; cdr3_nt: TGTGCCAGCAGCGTAGACCCCAGTCCCGATAGCTCCTACAATGAGCAGTTCTTC; cdr3_aa: CASSVDPSPDSSYNEQFF
d_call: -; v_call: TRBV28; j_call: TRBJ2-2; cdr3_nt: TGTGCCAGCACCAAAGATCTGGGCACGAGGACCGGGGAGCTGTTTTTT; cdr3_aa: CASTKDLGTRTGELFF
d_call: TRBD2; v_call: TRBV9; j_call: TRBJ2-1; cdr3_nt: TGTGCCAGCAGCCCACGATGGGGCGGGGGTTACAATGAGCAGTTCTTC; cdr3_aa: CASSPRWGGGYNEQFF
d_call: -; v_call: TRBV2; j_call: TRBJ1-1; cdr3_nt: TGTGCCAGCAGTGAAGCGAGGAACAAGAACACTGAAGCTTTCTTT; cdr3_aa: CASSEARNKNTEAFF
d_call: -; v_call: TRBV7-2; j_call: TRBJ2-7; cdr3_nt: TGTGCCAGCAGCTTAGCATTGTTCTACGAGCAGTACTTC; cdr3_aa: CASSLALFYEQYF
d_call: -; v_call: TRBV5-6; j_call: TRBJ1-1; cdr3_nt: TGTGCCAGCAATAGACCGGGACGGAACACTGAAGCTTTCTTT; cdr3_aa: CASNRPGRNTEAFF